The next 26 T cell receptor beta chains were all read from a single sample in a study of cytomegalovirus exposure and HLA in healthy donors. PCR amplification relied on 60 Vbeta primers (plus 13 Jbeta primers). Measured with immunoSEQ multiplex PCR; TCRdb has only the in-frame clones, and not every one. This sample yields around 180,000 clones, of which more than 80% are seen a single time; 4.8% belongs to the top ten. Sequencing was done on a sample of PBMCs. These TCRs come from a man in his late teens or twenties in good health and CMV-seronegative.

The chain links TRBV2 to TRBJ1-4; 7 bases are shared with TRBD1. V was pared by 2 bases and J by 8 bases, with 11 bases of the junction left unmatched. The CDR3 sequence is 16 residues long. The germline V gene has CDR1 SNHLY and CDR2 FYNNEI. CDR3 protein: CASSEPTTGILEKLFF. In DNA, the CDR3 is TGTGCCAGCAGTGAACCGACGACAGGGATTTTAGAAAAACTGTTTTTT. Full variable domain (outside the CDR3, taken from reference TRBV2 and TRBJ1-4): EPEVTQTPSHQVTQMGQEVILRCVPISNHLYFYWYRQILGQKVEFLVSFYNNEISEKSEIFDDQFSVERPDGSNFTLKIRSTKLEDSAMYFCASSEPTTGILEKLFFGSGTQLSVL.

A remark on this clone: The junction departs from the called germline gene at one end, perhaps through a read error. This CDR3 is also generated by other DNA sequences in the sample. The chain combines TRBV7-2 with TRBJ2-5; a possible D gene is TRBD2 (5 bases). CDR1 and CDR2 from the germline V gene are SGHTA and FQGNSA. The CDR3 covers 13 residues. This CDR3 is CASSLAGGETQYF. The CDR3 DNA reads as TGTGCCAGCAGCCTAGCTGGAGGTGAGACCCAGTACTTC.

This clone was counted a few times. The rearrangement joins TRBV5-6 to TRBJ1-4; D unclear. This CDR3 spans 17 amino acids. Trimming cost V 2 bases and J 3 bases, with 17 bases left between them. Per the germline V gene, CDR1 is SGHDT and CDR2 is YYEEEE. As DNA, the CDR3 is TGTGCCAGCAGCTTATTAGGGCCCGGGGTGGCTAATGAAAAACTGTTTTTT. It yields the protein CASSLLGPGVANEKLFF.

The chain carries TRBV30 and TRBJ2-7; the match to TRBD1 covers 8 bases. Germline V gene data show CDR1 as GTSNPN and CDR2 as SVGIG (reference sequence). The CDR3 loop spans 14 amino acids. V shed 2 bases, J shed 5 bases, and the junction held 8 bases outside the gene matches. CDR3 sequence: CAWSPGQGLDEQYF. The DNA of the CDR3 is TGTGCCTGGAGTCCCGGACAGGGACTTGACGAGCAGTACTTC.

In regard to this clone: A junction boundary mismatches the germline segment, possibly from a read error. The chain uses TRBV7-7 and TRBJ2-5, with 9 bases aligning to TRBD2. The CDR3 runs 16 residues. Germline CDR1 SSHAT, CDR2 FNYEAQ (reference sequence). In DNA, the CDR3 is TGTGCTAGCAGCCGGGGACTAGCAGATTACCAAGAGACCCAGTACTTC. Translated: CASSRGLADYQETQYF.

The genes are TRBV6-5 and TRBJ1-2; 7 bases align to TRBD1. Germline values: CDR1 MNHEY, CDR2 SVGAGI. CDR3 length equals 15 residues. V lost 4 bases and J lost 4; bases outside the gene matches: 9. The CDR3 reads CASSSSGGEGYGYTF. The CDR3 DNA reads TGTGCCAGCAGTTCCTCAGGGGGGGAGGGCTATGGCTACACCTTC.

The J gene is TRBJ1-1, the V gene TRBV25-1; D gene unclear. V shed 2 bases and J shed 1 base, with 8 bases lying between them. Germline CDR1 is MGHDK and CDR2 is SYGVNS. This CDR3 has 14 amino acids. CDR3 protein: CASSEHRPNTEAFF. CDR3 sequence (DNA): TGTGCCAGCAGTGAACACAGACCGAACACTGAAGCTTTCTTT. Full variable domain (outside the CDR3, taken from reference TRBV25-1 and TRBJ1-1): EADIYQTPRYLVIGTGKKITLECSQTMGHDKMYWYQQDPGMELHLIHYSYGVNSTEKGDLSSESTVSRIRTEHFPLTLESARPSHTSQYLCASSEHRPNTEAFFGQGTRLTVV.

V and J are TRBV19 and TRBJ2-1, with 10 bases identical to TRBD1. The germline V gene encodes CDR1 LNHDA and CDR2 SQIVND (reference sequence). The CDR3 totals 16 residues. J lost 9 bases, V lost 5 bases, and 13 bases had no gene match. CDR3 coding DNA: TGTGCCAGTAGTCGAGTCGGGGGACAGGGGTATATTGAGCAGTTCTTC. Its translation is CASSRVGGQGYIEQFF.

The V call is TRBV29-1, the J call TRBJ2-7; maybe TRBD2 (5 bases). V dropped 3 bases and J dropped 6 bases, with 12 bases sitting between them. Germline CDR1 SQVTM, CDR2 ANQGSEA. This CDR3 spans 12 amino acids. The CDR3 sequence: CSVEIPRGEQYF. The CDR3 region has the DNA TGCAGCGTTGAGATCCCCCGGGGCGAGCAGTACTTC.

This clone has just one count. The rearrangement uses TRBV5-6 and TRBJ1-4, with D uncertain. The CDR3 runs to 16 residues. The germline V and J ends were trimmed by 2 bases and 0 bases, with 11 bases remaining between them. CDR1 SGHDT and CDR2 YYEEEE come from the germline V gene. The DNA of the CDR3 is TGTGCCAGCAGCTTAATGTCTAGTGCAACTAATGAAAAACTGTTTTTT. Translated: CASSLMSSATNEKLFF.

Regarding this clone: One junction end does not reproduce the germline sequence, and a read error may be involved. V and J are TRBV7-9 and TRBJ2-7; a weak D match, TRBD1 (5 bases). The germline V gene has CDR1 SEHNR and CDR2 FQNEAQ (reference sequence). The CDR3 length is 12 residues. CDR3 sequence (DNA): TGTTCCAGCAGCTTAGTCAACAGGGAGCAGTACTTC. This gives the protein CSSSLVNREQYF.

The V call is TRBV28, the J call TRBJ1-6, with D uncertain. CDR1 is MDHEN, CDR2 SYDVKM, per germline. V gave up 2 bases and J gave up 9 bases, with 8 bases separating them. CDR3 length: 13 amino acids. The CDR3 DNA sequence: TGTGCCAGCAGTTTAGCTCGGGTTTCACCCCTCCACTTT. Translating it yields CASSLARVSPLHF. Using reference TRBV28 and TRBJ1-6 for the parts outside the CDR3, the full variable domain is DVKVTQSSRYLVKRTGEKVFLECVQDMDHENMFWYRQDPGLGLRLIYFSYDVKMKEKGDIPEGYSVSREKKERFSLILESASTNQTSMYLCASSLARVSPLHFGNGTRLTVT.

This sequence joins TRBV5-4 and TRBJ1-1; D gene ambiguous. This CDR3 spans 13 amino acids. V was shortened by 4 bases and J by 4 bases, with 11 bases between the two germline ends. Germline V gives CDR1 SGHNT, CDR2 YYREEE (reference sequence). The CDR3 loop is CASSPQFSTEAFF. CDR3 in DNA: TGTGCCAGCAGCCCCCAATTTAGCACTGAAGCTTTCTTT.

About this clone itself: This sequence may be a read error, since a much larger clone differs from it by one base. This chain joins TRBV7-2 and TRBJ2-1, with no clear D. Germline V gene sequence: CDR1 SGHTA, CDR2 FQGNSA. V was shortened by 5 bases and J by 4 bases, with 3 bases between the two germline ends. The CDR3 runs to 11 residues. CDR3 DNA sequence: TGTGCCAGCAGCATATACAATGAGCAGTTCTTC. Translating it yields CASSIYNEQFF.

DNA for the CDR3: TGTGCCAGCAGCTTGAAGCCACAAAGTAGCGGGGACCCCTACGAGCAGTACTTC. It is translated as CASSLKPQSSGDPYEQYF. The rearrangement links TRBV5-4 to TRBJ2-7; 8 positions agree with TRBD2. Germline assignment: CDR1 SGHNT and CDR2 YYREEE (reference sequence). The CDR3 runs 18 residues. V lost 1 base and J lost 2; bases outside the gene matches: 14.

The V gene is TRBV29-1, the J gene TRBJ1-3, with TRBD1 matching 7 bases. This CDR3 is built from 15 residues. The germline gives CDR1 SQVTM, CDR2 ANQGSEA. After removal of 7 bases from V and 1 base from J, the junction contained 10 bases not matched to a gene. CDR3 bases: TGCAGCGCCCTAATACTCAGGGGGTCTGGAAACACCATATATTTT. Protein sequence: CSALILRGSGNTIYF.

The CDR3 spells CASSDSRYTDRRSFRSNQPQHF. For the CDR3, the DNA is TGTGCCAGCAGTGACTCGAGATATACCGACAGGAGGTCATTTAGGAGCAATCAGCCCCAGCATTTT. The chain links TRBV6-4 to TRBJ1-5; D perhaps matches TRBD1 (6 bases). The CDR3 loop spans 22 amino acids. The ends were cut back, 0 bases at V and 1 base at J, with 28 bases in the middle. Germline V CDR1 and CDR2: MRHNA, SNTAGT.

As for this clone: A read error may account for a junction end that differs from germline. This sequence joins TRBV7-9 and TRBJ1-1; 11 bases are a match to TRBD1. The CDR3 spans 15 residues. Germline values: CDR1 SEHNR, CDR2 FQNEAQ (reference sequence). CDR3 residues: CSSSRGTGGNTEAFF. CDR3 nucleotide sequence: TGTTCCAGCAGCAGAGGGACAGGGGGGAACACTGAAGCTTTCTTT.

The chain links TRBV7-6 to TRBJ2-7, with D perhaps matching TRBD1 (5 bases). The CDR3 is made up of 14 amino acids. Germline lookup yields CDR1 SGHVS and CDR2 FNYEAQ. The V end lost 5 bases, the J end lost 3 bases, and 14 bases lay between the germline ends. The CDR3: CASSPHLQGYEQYF. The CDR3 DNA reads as TGTGCCAGCAGCCCGCACCTCCAGGGCTACGAGCAGTACTTC.

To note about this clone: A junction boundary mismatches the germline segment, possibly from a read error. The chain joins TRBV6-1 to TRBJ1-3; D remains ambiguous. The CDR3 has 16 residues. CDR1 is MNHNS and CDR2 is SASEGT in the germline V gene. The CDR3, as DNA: TGTGCCAGCAGTGAAGCGTGGAGGATCTCTGGAAACACCATATGTTTT. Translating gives CASSEAWRISGNTICF.

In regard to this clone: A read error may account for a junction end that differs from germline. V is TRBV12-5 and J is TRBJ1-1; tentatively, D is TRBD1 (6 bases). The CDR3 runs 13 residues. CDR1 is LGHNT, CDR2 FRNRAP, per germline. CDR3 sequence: CASGLDSGTEAFF. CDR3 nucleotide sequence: TGTGCTAGTGGCTTGGACAGTGGGACTGAAGCTTTCTTT.

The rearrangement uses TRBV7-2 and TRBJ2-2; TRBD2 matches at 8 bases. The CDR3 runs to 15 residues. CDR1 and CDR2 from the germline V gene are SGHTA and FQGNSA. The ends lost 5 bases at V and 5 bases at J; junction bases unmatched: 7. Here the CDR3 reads CASSREGISTGELFF. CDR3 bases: TGTGCCAGCAGCCGGGAGGGTATATCGACCGGGGAGCTGTTTTTT.

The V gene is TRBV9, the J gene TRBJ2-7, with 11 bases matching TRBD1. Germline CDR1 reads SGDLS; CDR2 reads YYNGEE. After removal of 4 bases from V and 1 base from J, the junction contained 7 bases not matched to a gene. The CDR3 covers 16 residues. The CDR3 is CASSPHGQGASYEQYF. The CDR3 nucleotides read TGTGCCAGCAGCCCCCATGGACAGGGGGCATCCTACGAGCAGTACTTC.

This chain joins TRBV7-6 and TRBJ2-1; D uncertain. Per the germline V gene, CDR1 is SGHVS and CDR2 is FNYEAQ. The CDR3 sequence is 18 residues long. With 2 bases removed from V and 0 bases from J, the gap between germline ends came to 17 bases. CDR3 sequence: CASSLSPFKRGSYNEQFF. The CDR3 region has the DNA TGTGCCAGCAGCTTAAGCCCCTTTAAGAGAGGCTCCTACAATGAGCAGTTCTTC.

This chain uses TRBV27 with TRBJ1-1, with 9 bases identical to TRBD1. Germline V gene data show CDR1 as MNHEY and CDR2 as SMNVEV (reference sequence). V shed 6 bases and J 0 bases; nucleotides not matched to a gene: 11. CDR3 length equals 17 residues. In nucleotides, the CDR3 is TGTGCCAGCAGCCGGGACAGGGAACCAATTATGAACACTGAAGCTTTCTTT. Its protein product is CASSRDREPIMNTEAFF.

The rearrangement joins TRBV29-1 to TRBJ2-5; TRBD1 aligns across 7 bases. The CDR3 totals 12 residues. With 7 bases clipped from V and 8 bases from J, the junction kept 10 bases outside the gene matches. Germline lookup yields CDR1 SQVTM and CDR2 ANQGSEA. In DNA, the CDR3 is TGCAGCGGACGGACAGGAGAGGTAACCCAGTACTTC. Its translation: CSGRTGEVTQYF.